These 10 T cell receptor beta chains were sequenced from one sample in a study of monozygotic twins with cystic fibrosis. The protocol was immunoSEQ multiplex PCR, while the TCRdb copy is restricted to in-frame clones and leaves out a portion. The table lists about 19,000 clones, 97% of them singletons. Input material: blood. These receptors originate from a woman aged 25 to 39 with cystic fibrosis.

The chain couples TRBV19 to TRBJ1-1; 8 bases align to TRBD1. The CDR3 is made up of 14 amino acids. Germline trimming cut 3 bases from V and 5 bases from J; bases unmatched to any gene: 5. CDR1 LNHDA and CDR2 SQIVND come from the germline V gene (reference sequence). CDR3 sequence: CASSIDRGGTEAFF. The CDR3 DNA follows: TGTGCCAGTAGTATCGACAGGGGAGGAACTGAAGCTTTCTTT.

The chain uses TRBV2 and TRBJ1-4, with unresolved D. Germline assignment: CDR1 SNHLY and CDR2 FYNNEI. Trimming stripped 6 bases from V and 8 bases from J, with 7 bases between. The length of the CDR3 is 11 residues. CDR3 nucleotides: TGTGCCAGCAGAGGAACCGAAAAACTGTTTTTT. Protein sequence: CASRGTEKLFF.

The gene calls are TRBV5-4 and TRBJ1-1; D is undetermined. The germline V gene has CDR1 SGHNT and CDR2 YYREEE (reference sequence). This CDR3 contains 17 residues. V was shortened by 4 bases and J by 0 bases, with 19 bases between the two germline ends. Here the CDR3 reads CASSAVTFGGMNTEAFF. In DNA form, the CDR3 reads TGTGCCAGCAGCGCGGTGACATTTGGAGGGATGAACACTGAAGCTTTCTTT.

V is TRBV18 and J is TRBJ2-7; tentatively, D is TRBD1 (6 bases). Trimming took 2 bases from V and 3 from J, leaving 8 bases between them. Germline CDR1 reads KGHSH; CDR2 reads LQKENI. This CDR3 contains 13 residues. Written as DNA, the CDR3 is TGTGCCAGCTCACCAGGGACAAACTACGAGCAGTACTTC. It codes for CASSPGTNYEQYF.

This rearrangement joins TRBV18 to TRBJ1-4; D perhaps matches TRBD1 (5 bases). The V gene lost 2 bases and the J gene lost 4 bases, with 8 bases spanning the gap. Germline V gene lookup returns CDR1 KGHSH and CDR2 LQKENI. The length of the CDR3 is 14 residues. The CDR3 coding sequence is TGTGCCAGCTCACCAGGGGCAGTTAATGAAAAACTGTTTTTT. Translation: CASSPGAVNEKLFF.

The chain uses TRBV14 and TRBJ1-2, with D maybe TRBD1 (5 bases). CDR3 length equals 12 residues. Trimming left V 7 bases short and J 3 bases short, with 9 bases between. Germline CDR1 and CDR2: SGHDN and FVKESK. CDR3 DNA: TGTGCCAGCAAGGGGCCAGACTATGGCTACACCTTC. Its protein product is CASKGPDYGYTF.

V usage is TRBV25-1 and J usage is TRBJ1-1; D is unclear. CDR3 size: 14 residues. V was cut by 6 bases and J by 5 bases, with 16 bases left in between. Germline CDR1 and CDR2: MGHDK and SYGVNS. The CDR3 DNA reads TGTGCCAGCAGAACCGGAGCCTCCTCAACTGAAGCTTTCTTT. Amino acid sequence: CASRTGASSTEAFF. The complete variable domain, with remaining parts taken from reference TRBV25-1 and TRBJ1-1, reads EADIYQTPRYLVIGTGKKITLECSQTMGHDKMYWYQQDPGMELHLIHYSYGVNSTEKGDLSSESTVSRIRTEHFPLTLESARPSHTSQYLCASRTGASSTEAFFGQGTRLTVV.

The chain uses TRBV9 and TRBJ2-7; D possibly matches TRBD1 or TRBD2 (6 bases each). Per the germline V gene, CDR1 is SGDLS and CDR2 is YYNGEE. Deletions cut 4 bases from V and 5 bases from J, with 19 bases between. CDR3 length: 15 amino acids. Written as DNA, the CDR3 is TGTGCCAGCAGCCCTTGGGGGCGGGGTAAGGACGAGCAGTACTTC. It codes for CASSPWGRGKDEQYF.

This chain uses TRBV19 with TRBJ2-2; D is undetermined. CDR1 and CDR2 (germline): LNHDA, SQIVND (reference sequence). The V end was cut by 3 bases, the J end by 8 bases, with 10 bases between. The length of the CDR3 is 13 residues. CDR3 sequence (DNA): TGTGCCAGTAGTATCCCGCCCATTGGGGAGCTGTTTTTT. Translation gives CASSIPPIGELFF.

The genes are TRBV10-2 and TRBJ1-4; perhaps TRBD1 as D (6 bases). Germline CDR1 and CDR2: WSHSY and SAAADI. This CDR3 region has 11 residues. V lost 10 bases and J lost 8, with 11 bases in between. CDR3 in amino acids: CAIRRGEKLFF. The CDR3 region has the DNA TGCGCCATACGAAGGGGGGAAAAACTGTTTTTT.